The 5 T cell receptor beta chains given below trace back to one sample, sequenced in a study of metastatic and nonmetastatic thyroid tumors. TCRdb reprocessed the PCR reads using MiXCR. The sample has 40,000 or so clones, about a sixth seen once. No patient had received any treatment before thyroid surgery. Sequencing was performed on tumor tissue. The receptors originated from a female donor with papillary thyroid cancer or a benign thyroid nodule (not recorded which). Some clones in this sample may be carry-over from other donors' samples.

This clone came up many times. The rearrangement links TRBV7-9 to TRBJ1-1; D gene uncertain. The CDR3 has 14 amino acids. CDR1 SEHNR and CDR2 FQNEAQ come from the germline V gene (reference sequence). Between the trimmed V and J ends, which lost 5 bases and 4 bases, there was a span of 14 bases. The CDR3: CASSLELGSTEAFF. The CDR3 coding sequence is TGTGCCAGCAGCCTAGAGTTAGGGTCCACTGAAGCTTTCTTT.

J is TRBJ1-2 and V is TRBV7-9; TRBD1 aligns across 7 bases. Germline V gene data show CDR1 as SEHNR and CDR2 as FQNEAQ (reference sequence). The CDR3 runs 14 residues. J was trimmed by 4 bases and V by 7 bases; bases with no gene match: 9. The CDR3 region has the DNA TGTGCCAGCATCGTGGGGGACAGCTTCTATGGCTACACCTTC. Its translation is CASIVGDSFYGYTF.

In its sample, this clone was seen many times. J is TRBJ1-1 and V is TRBV28; 10 bases map to TRBD1. The CDR3 covers 15 residues. Trimming at V came to 8 bases and at J to 2 bases, leaving 8 bases not matched to a gene. The V gene's germline CDR1 is MDHEN and CDR2 SYDVKM. CDR3 DNA: TGTGCCAGCCAGACAGGGGGCGCCGAAAACACTGAAGCTTTCTTT. Translated, it gives CASQTGGAENTEAFF.

This clone was recorded at least ten times. The chain combines TRBV9 with TRBJ1-1; a possible D gene is TRBD1 (5 bases). Germline V gene lookup returns CDR1 SGDLS and CDR2 YYNGEE. This CDR3 spans 15 amino acids. V was cut by 0 bases and J by 1 base, with 10 bases left in between. As DNA, the CDR3 is TGTGCCAGCAGCGTAGTCGGGGCCAGGAACACTGAAGCTTTCTTT. Protein: CASSVVGARNTEAFF. Supplemented by reference TRBV9 and TRBJ1-1, the full variable domain reads DSGVTQTPKHLITATGQRVTLRCSPRSGDLSVYWYQQSLDQGLQFLIQYYNGEERAKGNILERFSAQQFPDLHSELNLSSLELGDSALYFCASSVVGARNTEAFFGQGTRLTVV.

This clone occurred a few times. Possible read error: a much larger clone is one base away. This rearrangement joins TRBV27 to TRBJ2-5; D remains ambiguous. The CDR3 runs to 14 residues. Germline CDR1 and CDR2: MNHEY and SMNVEV (reference sequence). The CDR3, as DNA: TGTGCCAGCAGCTCGGCCGGCGGTTCGAAGACCAAGTACTTC. Its translation: CASSSAGGSKTKYF.